This TCR beta chain was documented in a study of CD8 T cells in Susac syndrome. RNA in amounts of 0.5 to 1 ug was reverse transcribed with random hexamers. An immunoSEQ multiplex PCR generated amplified TCR beta CDR3 products spanning 54 Vbeta and 13 Jbeta. Each CDR3 protein is one row after TCRdb ran MiXCR on the immunoSEQ multiplex PCR reads. The sample lists 78,000 or so distinct CDR3 sequences; about 95% were seen once. The origin of this receptor is a human donor with multiple sclerosis. Sequenced: CD8+ T cells from PBMCs.

The CDR3 bases are TGTGCCAGCATCCGAGGGGGACAGGAAAACGAGCAGTACTTC. Translated, it gives CASIRGGQENEQYF. J is TRBJ2-7 and V is TRBV6-2 or TRBV6-3; 8 bases are shared with TRBD1. Germline loops: CDR1 MNHEY, CDR2 SVGEGT. Trimming took 7 bases from V and 5 from J; bases not matched to a gene: 10. The CDR3 runs to 14 residues.